This T cell receptor (beta chain) was recovered during a study of shared clonotypes between healthy human individuals. Sequenced by immunoSEQ multiplex PCR; TCRdb stores in-frame clones only, minus some. The table has over 850,000 clones, about 80% seen once. Subsets obtained from CD4+ cells comprised CD45RA+ naive and CD45RA-negative memory cells. CDR1 MDHEN and CDR2 SYDVKM come from the germline V gene. Germline trimming cut 4 bases from V and 4 bases from J; bases unmatched to any gene: 11. The CDR3 spans 16 residues. The origin of this receptor is a man younger than 30 in good health. Some clones in this sample may be carry-over from other donors' samples. The V gene is TRBV28, the J gene TRBJ2-7, with TRBD1 identical over 9 bases. Sample: memory CD4+ T cells from PBMCs. Subset noted: CD45RA-negative fraction. The CDR3 nucleotides read TGTGCCAGCAGTTCAACCGGGACAGGGCTCTCTTACGAGCAGTACTTC. It is translated as CASSSTGTGLSYEQYF.